These 16 T cell receptor beta chains were all obtained from the same sample, sequenced in a study of blood T cell repertoires in COVID-19. Repertoires were generated with immunoSEQ multiplex PCR, while TCRdb's copy carries only in-frame clones and drops some. The sample carries about 200,000 clones, approximately 83% recorded once. The sequencing input was PBMCs or T cells enriched from blood (not recorded which). The source of these receptors is a middle-aged woman with acute COVID-19.

The gene calls are TRBV5-5 and TRBJ1-4; no clear D gene. V lost 3 bases and J 5 bases, leaving 8 bases between the germline ends. Per the germline V gene, CDR1 is SGHKS and CDR2 is YYEKEE (reference sequence). This CDR3 has 13 amino acids. CDR3 region: CASSSSLNEKLFF. As DNA, the CDR3 is TGTGCCAGCAGCTCGTCCCTGAATGAAAAACTGTTTTTT.

The chain couples TRBV27 to TRBJ2-2, with D unclear. CDR1 is MNHEY and CDR2 is SMNVEV in the germline V gene (reference sequence). The CDR3 is 14 amino acids. V was shortened by 10 bases and J by 1 base, with 13 bases between the two germline ends. The chain's CDR3 is CATSERLNTGELFF. In nucleotides, the CDR3 is TGTGCCACCTCCGAGAGACTGAACACCGGGGAGCTGTTTTTT.

J is TRBJ2-1 and V is TRBV27; TRBD1 matches 8 bases. Germline assignment: CDR1 MNHEY and CDR2 SMNVEV (reference sequence). After removal of 6 bases from V and 1 base from J, the junction contained 8 bases not matched to a gene. This CDR3 is built from 16 residues. CDR3 nucleotides: TGTGCCAGCAGCTCCGGGACAGGCGGATCCTACAATGAGCAGTTCTTC. Translation: CASSSGTGGSYNEQFF.

The CDR3 nucleotides are TGTGCCAGCAAGCCGGGACAGGGAGTCTCTGGGGCCAACGTCCTGACTTTC. Its protein is CASKPGQGVSGANVLTF. This sequence joins TRBV28 and TRBJ2-6; 9 positions match TRBD1. Per germline, CDR1 MDHEN and CDR2 SYDVKM. The CDR3 extends over 17 amino acids. The V and J ends lost 7 bases and 0 bases, in that order; junction bases with no gene match: 7. Together with reference TRBV28 and TRBJ2-6, the CDR3 gives the full variable domain: DVKVTQSSRYLVKRTGEKVFLECVQDMDHENMFWYRQDPGLGLRLIYFSYDVKMKEKGDIPEGYSVSREKKERFSLILESASTNQTSMYLCASKPGQGVSGANVLTFGAGSRLTVL.

This chain connects TRBV7-2 to TRBJ1-5; 9 bases fit TRBD1. V gave up 4 bases and J gave up 5 bases; unmatched junction bases: 3. CDR1 SGHTA and CDR2 FQGNSA come from the germline V gene. CDR3 length: 14 amino acids. The CDR3 DNA reads TGTGCCAGCAGCTCGGGACAGGGTCATCAGCCCCAGCATTTT. The encoded protein is CASSSGQGHQPQHF.

The chain uses TRBV7-2 and TRBJ1-6; 9 bases agree with TRBD1. With V trimmed by 1 base and J by 10 bases, 8 bases remained unmatched. The CDR3 totals 16 residues. CDR1 and CDR2 from the germline V gene are SGHTA and FQGNSA. In nucleotides, the CDR3 is TGTGCCAGCAGCTTAGTCGGGACAGGGAGAGTCTCACCCCTCCACTTT. Protein product: CASSLVGTGRVSPLHF.

The chain uses TRBV7-6 and TRBJ2-5; TRBD2 matches at 11 bases. The CDR3 consists of 15 residues. Per germline, CDR1 SGHVS and CDR2 FNYEAQ. Trimming cost V 5 bases and J 4 bases; bases outside gene matches: 6. The CDR3 is CASSTQLAGVETQYF. CDR3 nucleotides: TGTGCCAGCAGCACCCAACTAGCGGGAGTAGAGACCCAGTACTTC.

This chain uses TRBV4-1 with TRBJ2-2; a possible D gene is TRBD1 (6 bases). Trimming shortened V by 0 bases and J by 5 bases, and 10 bases separated the two germline ends. The CDR3 extends over 15 amino acids. The germline gives CDR1 MGHRA, CDR2 YSYEKL. The CDR3 bases are TGCGCCAGCAGCCAAGATCCAGGGGCGACCGGGGAGCTGTTTTTT. It encodes CASSQDPGATGELFF.

The chain links TRBV7-9 to TRBJ2-7, with 7 bases aligning to TRBD1. This CDR3 comprises 13 residues. The V segment lost 4 bases and the J segment 4 bases; nucleotides outside the gene matches: 4. CDR1 SEHNR and CDR2 FQNEAQ come from the germline V gene (reference sequence). CDR3 residues: CASSSGGPYEQYF. CDR3 DNA: TGTGCCAGCAGCTCAGGGGGACCTTACGAGCAGTACTTC.

V is TRBV30 and J is TRBJ2-1; D is possibly TRBD1 (6 bases). This CDR3 has 18 amino acids. Germline CDR1 is GTSNPN and CDR2 is SVGIG (reference sequence). V gave up 5 bases and J gave up 0 bases, with 23 bases separating them. The CDR3 region is CAWAGVFGGQNSYNEQFF. The DNA of the CDR3 is TGTGCCTGGGCAGGGGTTTTCGGTGGACAGAACTCCTACAATGAGCAGTTCTTC.

The chain joins TRBV28 to TRBJ2-1, with TRBD1 matching over 10 bases. The length of the CDR3 is 14 residues. Trimming cost V 6 bases and J 3 bases; bases outside gene matches: 2. CDR1 is MDHEN and CDR2 is SYDVKM in the germline V gene. CDR3 sequence (DNA): TGTGCCAGCAGCAGGACAGGGGGCTACAATGAGCAGTTCTTC. Translated, it gives CASSRTGGYNEQFF.

This chain links TRBV27 with TRBJ2-7, with 7 bases matching TRBD2. The CDR3 is 17 amino acids. From germline, CDR1 is MNHEY and CDR2 SMNVEV (reference sequence). J was trimmed by 3 bases and V by 0 bases; bases with no gene match: 11. The CDR3 region is CASSLSRLRASGYEQYF. DNA of the CDR3: TGTGCCAGCAGTTTATCGAGGTTACGGGCTAGCGGCTACGAGCAGTACTTC.

DNA for the CDR3: TGCGCCAGCACCGAGAATGGCGGGAGCACAGATACGCAGTATTTT. It specifies CASTENGGSTDTQYF. The chain couples TRBV10-2 to TRBJ2-3, with D possibly TRBD2 on 5 matching bases. Germline assignment: CDR1 WSHSY and CDR2 SAAADI. The CDR3 contains 15 residues. The germline V and J ends were trimmed by 7 bases and 0 bases, with 14 bases remaining between them.

The chain is built from TRBV27 and TRBJ1-1; D might be TRBD1 (5 bases). The germline CDR1 and CDR2 sequences are MNHEY and SMNVEV (reference sequence). The CDR3 runs 15 residues. V was cut by 4 bases and J by 3 bases, with 15 bases left in between. The CDR3 region is CASSSPGSRDTEAFF. The CDR3 coding sequence is TGTGCCAGCAGTTCCCCAGGGTCTCGGGACACTGAAGCTTTCTTT.

The rearrangement uses TRBV27 and TRBJ1-6; 8 bases agree with TRBD1. The CDR3 loop spans 14 amino acids. Germline V CDR1 and CDR2: MNHEY, SMNVEV (reference sequence). Unmatched junction bases numbered 2, after V lost 3 bases and J lost 7 bases. For the CDR3, the DNA is TGTGCCAGCAGTTTCGGACAGGGAAATTCACCCCTCCACTTT. The encoded protein is CASSFGQGNSPLHF.

V usage is TRBV2 and J usage is TRBJ2-7; D may be TRBD1 (6 bases). The CDR3 spans 13 residues. Germline lookup yields CDR1 SNHLY and CDR2 FYNNEI. With 9 bases removed from V and 5 bases from J, the gap between germline ends came to 17 bases. CDR3: CASNTFTGNEQYF. CDR3 DNA: TGTGCCAGTAACACTTTCACAGGGAACGAGCAGTACTTC.